This TCR beta chain was sequenced for a study of T cells in Graves' hyperthyroidism and ophthalmopathy. The overall study: Sampling of peripheral blood happened at initial diagnosis, prior to any treatment. General study results and limits: Blood also showed most of the thyroid clonotypes that were expanded above 0.001.

In the case of this clonotype: Its antigen is still unknown.

Exclusion followed for patients with uncontrolled infection, other autoimmune disease, pregnancy or lactation. Trimming took 5 bases from V and 5 from J, leaving 21 bases between them. This CDR3 comprises 15 residues. Germline CDR1 is GTSNPN and CDR2 is SVGIG (reference sequence). Amplification of TCR beta CDR3 regions used RNA as the template. The HTBI primer set was used in a first-round RT-PCR of the TCR CDR3. One entry per CDR3 protein, called by TCRdb with MiXCR from the multiplex PCR reads. The table includes around 290,000 distinct CDR3 sequences, 15% to 20% detected once. V usage is TRBV30 and J usage is TRBJ2-5; TRBD2 might be the D (6 bases). The sequence was collected from a woman aged 60-75 years with Graves' ophthalmopathy. Source material: blood. CDR3 nucleotides: TGTGCCTGGCAAAAGATGGGACTCAGGACGGAGACCCAGTACTTC. Its protein product is CAWQKMGLRTETQYF.